This T cell receptor beta chain appears in the sequencing data of a study of T-cell memory formation after mild COVID-19. TCRdb reprocessed the 5' RACE reads via MiXCR and lists one record per CDR3 protein. The sample consists of around 320,000 distinct CDR3 sequences, 25% to 30% of them appearing once. The germline V gene encodes CDR1 SGHRS and CDR2 YFSETQ. Trimming removed 5 bases at V and 1 base at J, with 6 bases between. The CDR3 is 12 residues long. The chain employs TRBV5-1 and TRBJ1-1, with D uncertain. The specimen was PBMCs or a T cell subset sorted from them (not recorded which). The sequence was collected from an adult woman who had mild COVID-19 (a few samples of this study predate the infection). Cell type and time point are not known. CDR3 sequence: CASRYGNTEAFF. The CDR3 DNA sequence: TGCGCCAGCAGATATGGGAACACTGAAGCTTTCTTT.